The rows below give T cell receptor beta chains drawn from one sample of a study of radiotherapy plus CTLA-4 blockade in lung cancer. Data came from immunoSEQ multiplex PCR; TCRdb stores just in-frame clones and leaves some out. The sample consists of some 51,000 clones, 60% to 80% of them appearing once. The sample in question was peripheral blood, obtained from a patient treated with radiotherapy plus ipilimumab. The origin of the receptors is a human donor with non-small cell lung cancer whose response to radiotherapy plus ipilimumab could not be evaluated. Each CDR3 is given with its conserved first and last residue. The D gene is left open where the match is weak. Clone sizes are given selectively: once, few, many, or a class where the clone is expanded.

j_call: TRBJ2-3; cdr3_length: 14; v_call: TRBV5-6; clone_size: few; d_call: TRBD2; cdr3_nt: TGTGCCAGCAGCTTTCAGCGGGAGGGAGATACGCAGTATTTT; cdr3_aa: CASSFQREGDTQYF
j_call: TRBJ2-1; cdr3_length: 15; v_call: TRBV5-1; clone_size: .; d_call: TRBD2; cdr3_nt: TGCGCCAGCAGCCCACCGGGACTAGCGGGAGTTGAGCAGTTCTTC; cdr3_aa: CASSPPGLAGVEQFF
j_call: TRBJ2-7; cdr3_length: 15; v_call: TRBV28; clone_size: .; d_call: TRBD1; cdr3_nt: TGTGCCAGCAGCACCCTCGACAGGGGACGGGGCGAGCAGTACTTC; cdr3_aa: CASSTLDRGRGEQYF
j_call: TRBJ2-7; cdr3_length: 15; v_call: TRBV7-2; clone_size: .; d_call: .; cdr3_nt: TGTGCCAGCAGCTTAGTACAGGGAATAAGAGACGAGCAGTACTTC; cdr3_aa: CASSLVQGIRDEQYF
j_call: TRBJ2-7; cdr3_length: 16; v_call: TRBV7-2; clone_size: .; d_call: .; cdr3_nt: TGTGCCAGCAGCCCCCGGACCGGGACACGACGCTACGAGCAGTACTTC; cdr3_aa: CASSPRTGTRRYEQYF
j_call: TRBJ1-6; cdr3_length: 15; v_call: TRBV19; clone_size: .; d_call: TRBD1; cdr3_nt: TGTGCCAGTAGTACCTTTGACAGGGTGAGCTCACCCCTCCACTTT; cdr3_aa: CASSTFDRVSSPLHF
j_call: TRBJ1-2; cdr3_length: 16; v_call: TRBV25-1; clone_size: once; d_call: TRBD1; cdr3_nt: TGTGCCAGCAGTGATATTGGGGGACAGGTTAACTATGGCTACACCTTC; cdr3_aa: CASSDIGGQVNYGYTF
j_call: TRBJ2-2; cdr3_length: 16; v_call: TRBV4-2; clone_size: .; d_call: TRBD1; cdr3_nt: TGTGCCAGCAGCCATGAGAACAGGGGGTTTGCCGGGGAGCTGTTTTTT; cdr3_aa: CASSHENRGFAGELFF
j_call: TRBJ1-2; cdr3_length: 14; v_call: TRBV18; clone_size: .; d_call: TRBD1; cdr3_nt: TGTGCCAGCTCACCAGAGACAGGGTGGGATGGCTACACCTTC; cdr3_aa: CASSPETGWDGYTF
j_call: TRBJ1-4; cdr3_length: 14; v_call: TRBV28; clone_size: medium-sized; d_call: TRBD1; cdr3_nt: TGTGCCAGCAGTATACGACAGGGTTGGGAAAAACTGTTTTTT; cdr3_aa: CASSIRQGWEKLFF
j_call: TRBJ2-2; cdr3_length: 16; v_call: TRBV4-2; clone_size: .; d_call: .; cdr3_nt: TGTGCCAGCAGCCAAGACCATGGCAGGGGCACCGGGGAGCTGTTTTTT; cdr3_aa: CASSQDHGRGTGELFF
j_call: TRBJ2-2; cdr3_length: 15; v_call: TRBV28; clone_size: .; d_call: .; cdr3_nt: TGTGCCAGCAGTTTATCTACGGGAGTGAGCGGGGAGCTGTTTTTT; cdr3_aa: CASSLSTGVSGELFF
j_call: TRBJ2-2; cdr3_length: 15; v_call: TRBV6-6; clone_size: .; d_call: TRBD1; cdr3_nt: TGTGCCAGCAGTTCCGGACAGGGAGGAGGCGGGGAGCTGTTTTTT; cdr3_aa: CASSSGQGGGGELFF
j_call: TRBJ2-7; cdr3_length: 15; v_call: TRBV29-1; clone_size: .; d_call: TRBD1; cdr3_nt: TGCAGCGTTCAACTCTCTGGACAGGCCTTCTACGAGCAGTACTTC; cdr3_aa: CSVQLSGQAFYEQYF
j_call: TRBJ2-3; cdr3_length: 15; v_call: TRBV7-9; clone_size: .; d_call: .; cdr3_nt: TGTGCCAGCAGCTCACGTAGCGTTAGCACAGATACGCAGTATTTT; cdr3_aa: CASSSRSVSTDTQYF
j_call: TRBJ1-5; cdr3_length: 17; v_call: TRBV5-6; clone_size: .; d_call: TRBD1; cdr3_nt: TGTGCCAGCAGCTTGTTCGGGGACAGTAGGATCTATCAGCCCCAGCATTTT; cdr3_aa: CASSLFGDSRIYQPQHF
j_call: TRBJ2-1; cdr3_length: 16; v_call: TRBV9; clone_size: .; d_call: TRBD2; cdr3_nt: TGTGCCAGCAGCACCCAACCGGGACTAACTTCCAATGAGCAGTTCTTC; cdr3_aa: CASSTQPGLTSNEQFF
j_call: TRBJ2-5; cdr3_length: 13; v_call: TRBV5-5; clone_size: few; d_call: TRBD1; cdr3_nt: TGTGCCAGCAGCGGGGACAGCCAAGAGACCCAGTACTTC; cdr3_aa: CASSGDSQETQYF
j_call: TRBJ2-3; cdr3_length: 14; v_call: TRBV6-5; clone_size: .; d_call: TRBD2; cdr3_nt: TGTGCCAGCAGTAGCCGGGAGGCGACAGATACGCAGTATTTT; cdr3_aa: CASSSREATDTQYF
j_call: TRBJ2-5; cdr3_length: 16; v_call: TRBV13; clone_size: .; d_call: TRBD2; cdr3_nt: TGTGCCAGCAGCTGGACTAGCGGGGGTCTACTGGAGACCCAGTACTTC; cdr3_aa: CASSWTSGGLLETQYF
j_call: TRBJ1-5; cdr3_length: 17; v_call: TRBV4-3; clone_size: .; d_call: TRBD1; cdr3_nt: TGCGCCAGCAGCCTACAAATCGGGACAGCTTCCAATCAGCCCCAGCATTTT; cdr3_aa: CASSLQIGTASNQPQHF
j_call: TRBJ2-1; cdr3_length: 11; v_call: TRBV20-1; clone_size: .; d_call: .; cdr3_nt: TGCAGTGCTTACAGGGTCAATGAGCAGTTCTTC; cdr3_aa: CSAYRVNEQFF
j_call: TRBJ1-5; cdr3_length: 14; v_call: TRBV2; clone_size: .; d_call: .; cdr3_nt: TGTGCCAGCAGGGGAGACTCAAGCAATCAGCCCCAGCATTTT; cdr3_aa: CASRGDSSNQPQHF
j_call: TRBJ2-2; cdr3_length: 14; v_call: TRBV6-6; clone_size: once; d_call: TRBD1; cdr3_nt: TGTGCCAGCAGACCGGGACAGGGGGCCGGGGAGCTGTTTTTT; cdr3_aa: CASRPGQGAGELFF
j_call: TRBJ2-2; cdr3_length: 17; v_call: TRBV7-2; clone_size: .; d_call: .; cdr3_nt: TGTGCCAGCAGCTTAGCCCCAGGCACCAGGTCCGCCGGGGAGCTGTTTTTT; cdr3_aa: CASSLAPGTRSAGELFF
j_call: TRBJ2-1; cdr3_length: 19; v_call: TRBV7-6; clone_size: .; d_call: .; cdr3_nt: TGTGCCAGCAGCTTAGATTTGCGGGGGCCTAGGAGCTCCTACAATGAGCAGTTCTTC; cdr3_aa: CASSLDLRGPRSSYNEQFF
j_call: TRBJ2-2; cdr3_length: 16; v_call: TRBV9; clone_size: once; d_call: .; cdr3_nt: TGTGCCAGCAGCTCCCGCCCAGGAACGCCTACCGGGGAGCTGTTTTTT; cdr3_aa: CASSSRPGTPTGELFF
j_call: TRBJ2-5; cdr3_length: 16; v_call: TRBV7-2; clone_size: .; d_call: TRBD2; cdr3_nt: TGTGCCAGCAGCTTAGGACTAGCGGGGACACAAGAGACCCAGTACTTC; cdr3_aa: CASSLGLAGTQETQYF
j_call: TRBJ1-4; cdr3_length: 16; v_call: TRBV5-6; clone_size: .; d_call: .; cdr3_nt: TGTGCCAGCAGCGCGGTCCGGGGGAGGGGTGGAGAAAAACTGTTTTTT; cdr3_aa: CASSAVRGRGGEKLFF
j_call: TRBJ2-5; cdr3_length: 15; v_call: TRBV9; clone_size: .; d_call: TRBD1; cdr3_nt: TGTGCCAGCAGCGTAGCGGGGACAGGGTTGAAGACCCAGTACTTC; cdr3_aa: CASSVAGTGLKTQYF
j_call: TRBJ1-4; cdr3_length: 16; v_call: TRBV5-1; clone_size: .; d_call: .; cdr3_nt: TGCGCCAGCAGCCTACATAGCGGGGGCAGAAATGAAAAACTGTTTTTT; cdr3_aa: CASSLHSGGRNEKLFF
j_call: TRBJ2-5; cdr3_length: 13; v_call: TRBV7-3; clone_size: .; d_call: TRBD1; cdr3_nt: TGTGCCAGCAGCTCGGACAGGAGAGAGACCCAGTACTTC; cdr3_aa: CASSSDRRETQYF
j_call: TRBJ2-3; cdr3_length: 15; v_call: TRBV11-3; clone_size: once; d_call: TRBD1; cdr3_nt: TGTGCCAGCAGCCCTGGGACAGGGAGGACAGATACGCAGTATTTT; cdr3_aa: CASSPGTGRTDTQYF
j_call: TRBJ1-5; cdr3_length: 14; v_call: TRBV5-8; clone_size: few; d_call: TRBD1; cdr3_nt: TGTGCCAGCAGTACCGACAGGGTTGGGCAGCCCCAGCATTTT; cdr3_aa: CASSTDRVGQPQHF
j_call: TRBJ2-1; cdr3_length: 15; v_call: TRBV27; clone_size: .; d_call: .; cdr3_nt: TGTGCCAGCAGCTTTCGCGGGTCCTCCTACAATGAGCAGTTCTTC; cdr3_aa: CASSFRGSSYNEQFF
j_call: TRBJ1-2; cdr3_length: 14; v_call: TRBV5-8; clone_size: few; d_call: .; cdr3_nt: .; cdr3_aa: CASSFGSGVYGYTF
j_call: TRBJ2-2; cdr3_length: 14; v_call: TRBV6-5; clone_size: .; d_call: TRBD1; cdr3_nt: TGTGCCAGCAGTTGGGACAGACTCACCGGGGAGCTGTTTTTT; cdr3_aa: CASSWDRLTGELFF
j_call: TRBJ2-7; cdr3_length: 13; v_call: TRBV27; clone_size: .; d_call: .; cdr3_nt: TGTGCCAGCGGATGGACAGTCCCCTACGAGCAGTACTTC; cdr3_aa: CASGWTVPYEQYF
j_call: TRBJ2-7; cdr3_length: 14; v_call: TRBV7-9; clone_size: .; d_call: TRBD1; cdr3_nt: TGTGCCAGCAGAGCCCCGGGACAGGGTTACGAGCAGTACTTC; cdr3_aa: CASRAPGQGYEQYF
j_call: TRBJ2-3; cdr3_length: 16; v_call: TRBV9; clone_size: .; d_call: TRBD2; cdr3_nt: TGTGCCAGCAGCGTAGACTTAGCGGGAGTGACAGATACGCAGTATTTT; cdr3_aa: CASSVDLAGVTDTQYF
j_call: TRBJ2-3; cdr3_length: 15; v_call: TRBV6-5; clone_size: once; d_call: TRBD2; cdr3_nt: TGTGCCAGCAGTTTTCTGCGGGGGAGATCAGATACGCAGTATTTT; cdr3_aa: CASSFLRGRSDTQYF
j_call: TRBJ2-5; cdr3_length: 14; v_call: TRBV7-9; clone_size: .; d_call: .; cdr3_nt: TGTGCCAGCCCCCCCGAAGGGGAAGAGCACGGGCAGTACTTC; cdr3_aa: CASPPEGEEHGQYF
j_call: TRBJ2-3; cdr3_length: 14; v_call: TRBV6-5; clone_size: .; d_call: .; cdr3_nt: TGTGCCAGCAGTTTCCAGGGTAGCACAGATACGCAGTATTTT; cdr3_aa: CASSFQGSTDTQYF